This T cell receptor beta chain was captured in a study of control samples from healthy donors and cancer patients. Sequencing was performed with immunoSEQ multiplex PCR; in TCRdb, only in-frame clones are kept and a portion is missing. Of just under 75,000 clones listed, roughly 87% are singletons. This clone was found once. Germline CDR1 reads GTSNPN; CDR2 reads SVGIG (reference sequence). Trimming removed 8 bases from V and 9 bases from J; junction bases left unmatched: 19. The CDR3 is made up of 15 amino acids. The chain is built from TRBV30 and TRBJ2-7, with 10 bases that match TRBD1. Material for sequencing was blood. The clonotype comes from a woman in her forties or fifties in good health. The DNA of the CDR3 is TGTGCCGGAGGGTGGCCGGGACAGGGGTGGAGTAGGCAGTACTTC. Amino acids: CAGGWPGQGWSRQYF.